This TCR beta chain emerged from a study of blood T cell repertoires in COVID-19. CDR1 is LNHDA, CDR2 SQIVND, per germline (reference sequence). The V gene end was trimmed by 5 bases and the J gene end by 4 bases; junction bases not matched to a gene: 7. The CDR3 consists of 15 residues. TCRdb's copy holds only in-frame clones and misses some; the assay was immunoSEQ multiplex PCR. The sample includes approximately 140,000 clones, more than 80% seen only once; the top ten take approximately 6.6%. Sequenced material: peripheral blood. The chain has TRBV19 and TRBJ1-2, with 10 bases identical to TRBD1. This clonotype originated in a human donor in a cohort sampled during active COVID-19. CDR3 in amino acids: CASSSRQGAIYGYTF. In DNA, the CDR3 is TGTGCCAGTAGTTCAAGACAGGGGGCGATCTATGGCTACACCTTC.